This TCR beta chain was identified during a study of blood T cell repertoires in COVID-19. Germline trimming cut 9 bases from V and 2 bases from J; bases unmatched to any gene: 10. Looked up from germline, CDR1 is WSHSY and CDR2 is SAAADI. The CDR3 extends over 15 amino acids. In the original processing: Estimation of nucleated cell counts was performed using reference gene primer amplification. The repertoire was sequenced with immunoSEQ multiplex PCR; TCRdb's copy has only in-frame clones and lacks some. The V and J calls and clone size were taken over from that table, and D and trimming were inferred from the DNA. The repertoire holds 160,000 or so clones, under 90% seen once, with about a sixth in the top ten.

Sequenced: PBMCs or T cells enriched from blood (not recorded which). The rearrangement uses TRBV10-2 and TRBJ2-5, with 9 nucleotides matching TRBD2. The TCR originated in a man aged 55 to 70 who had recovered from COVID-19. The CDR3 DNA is TGCGCCAGTTCAATAGAGCGGGGGGTTCAAGAGACCCAGTACTTC. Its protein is CASSIERGVQETQYF.